The 3 T cell receptor beta chains below come from one sample, sequenced in a study of blood T cell repertoires in COVID-19. Profiled with immunoSEQ multiplex PCR; TCRdb holds only in-frame clones, not every one. This table has over 200,000 clones, around four fifths appearing once. Specimen: peripheral blood. These receptors all come from a woman between 65 and 79 years old with active or convalescent COVID-19.

The V gene is TRBV7-2, the J gene TRBJ1-2, with TRBD1 matching over 8 bases. The CDR3 covers 14 residues. Trimming at V came to 5 bases and at J to 2 bases, leaving 4 bases not matched to a gene. From germline, CDR1 is SGHTA and CDR2 FQGNSA. CDR3 loop: CASSTRDRNYGYTF. CDR3 DNA sequence: TGTGCCAGCAGCACCCGGGACAGGAACTATGGCTACACCTTC. Based on the CDR3 plus reference TRBV7-2 and TRBJ1-2, the full variable domain is GAGVSQSPSNKVTEKGKDVELRCDPISGHTALYWYRQSLGQGLEFLIYFQGNSAPDKSGLPSDRFSAERTGGSVSTLTIQRTQQEDSAVYLCASSTRDRNYGYTFGSGTRLTVV.

The chain is built from TRBV2 and TRBJ1-4; TRBD1 is a possible D gene (6 bases). Germline CDR1 SNHLY, CDR2 FYNNEI. This CDR3 spans 15 amino acids. Trimming took 6 bases from V and 4 from J, leaving 15 bases between them. The CDR3 sequence: CASSLGQSVNEKLFF. CDR3 nucleotide sequence: TGTGCCAGCAGCCTCGGACAGAGCGTTAATGAAAAACTGTTTTTT.

The CDR3 protein is CASSSNRDSPLHF. Written as DNA, the CDR3 is TGTGCCAGCAGTTCCAACAGGGATTCACCCCTCCACTTT. The chain employs TRBV6-5 and TRBJ1-6; tentatively, D is TRBD1 (6 bases). V was trimmed by 4 bases and J by 8 bases, leaving 9 bases between them. The CDR3 is made up of 13 amino acids. Germline V gives CDR1 MNHEY, CDR2 SVGAGI.